The T cell receptor beta chain described here comes from a study of neurological immune-mediated disorders (dated by TCRdb to between 2019 and 2020). Some background on the complete study: The study compared peripheral blood TCR-beta repertoires of HTLV-I-associated myelopathy (HAM/TSP) patients, multiple sclerosis patients and healthy controls using UMI-based sequencing. The approximately 110 TCR-beta libraries included longitudinal samples, technical triplicates and paired sorted CD4+ and CD8+ T-cell subsets alongside PBMC samples. Each longitudinal HAM/TSP and healthy donor was sampled at 3 time-points spaced at about 3-45 month intervals. The cohort comprised about 71 subjects: 14 HAM/TSP patients, approximately 34 multiple sclerosis patients and approximately 20 healthy controls.

The time point label here, explained by the study, means: longitudinal time-point 2. For unsorted PBMC libraries, 2 million PBMCs were used after storage in RNAlater at -80 degrees C until RNA extraction. Peripheral blood was subjected to Ficoll-Hypaque density gradient centrifugation to isolate PBMCs, which were then cryopreserved in liquid nitrogen. This clonotype was detected ten times or more. This clone's antigen is unknown. No much larger clone is present one base from it, and per-base qualities are unavailable. The germline V gene gives CDR1 as SGHRS and CDR2 as YFSETQ. Trimming at the junction amounts to 0 bases on V and 5 bases on J, and the germline ends lie 15 bases apart. The cysteine opens and the phenylalanine closes a CDR3 of 15 amino acids. Left in the record is the CDR3 DNA by itself, 45 bases read in frame from the first base. To synthesize cDNA, template-switch 5'RACE was performed with a primer carrying a 10-nucleotide random unique molecular identifier so that each TCR transcript was tagged. Each sequencing run produced over 190 million TCR-beta sequences covering 15-18 subjects. The RNeasy kit was used to extract total RNA. The KAPA Real-time Library Amplification kit was used to amplify TCR-beta VDJ regions with primers targeting the TCR constant region and the 5'RACE anchor. Sample indexes and Illumina adaptors were added in a first PCR, and a second PCR then increased library yield. The roughly 650 bp TCR product was size-selected on a 2% E-gel SizeSelection system after Ampure bead purification. Before pooling, library quality was checked on a Bioanalyzer, concentration was measured with Qubit, and libraries were quantified with the Kapa Library Quantification kit. An Illumina HiSeq 2500 sequenced the libraries paired-end 2 x 150 bp. To increase sequence diversity, roughly 23-30% phiX was spiked into each library pool. Regarding the original processing steps: Quality-filtered reads were processed with the UMI-based MiGEC pipeline, which removed over 75% of raw TCR sequences during error correction. IMGT germline references were used for aligning VDJ genes, and each clonotype was defined as a unique CDR3 amino acid sequence together with its V-J genes. Clonal expansion, Shannon diversity, and CDR3 relatedness (CalcPairwiseDistances, ClusterSamples) were evaluated with VDJtools, and phylogenetic trees were built with CLCbio workbench. A clone was classed as expanded if it had 8 or more unique UMIs, a cutoff based on coefficient-of-variation modelling across technical triplicates. TCRdb redid the processing of the public reads, applying fastp at Q25 and MiXCR, and retained in-frame beta chains. Entries that share a CDR3 protein sequence are merged under the most common genes and DNA. TCRdb's processing, not the authors', yielded these V and J calls. Across this sample there are around 90,000 distinct CDR3 sequences, with about 13% seen only once. The biggest ten clones account for roughly 5% of the sample.

Overall study outcomes, separate from this receptor: No identical CDR3 amino acid sequences were shared among expanded clones across subjects, suggesting private TCR-beta repertoires in all groups. TCR clonal expansion was highest in HAM/TSP patients and lowest in MS patients, with MS patients falling below even healthy controls.

Recombination connected TRBV5-1 to TRBJ2-7; TRBD2 could be the D gene, as 5 bases match. This receptor was taken from a female donor with HTLV-1-associated myelopathy (HAM/TSP). Sequenced input: PBMCs. CDR3 sequence: CASSLDGRRSNEQYF. The DNA reads TGCGCCAGCAGCTTGGATGGTAGGAGGTCCAACGAGCAGTACTTC.